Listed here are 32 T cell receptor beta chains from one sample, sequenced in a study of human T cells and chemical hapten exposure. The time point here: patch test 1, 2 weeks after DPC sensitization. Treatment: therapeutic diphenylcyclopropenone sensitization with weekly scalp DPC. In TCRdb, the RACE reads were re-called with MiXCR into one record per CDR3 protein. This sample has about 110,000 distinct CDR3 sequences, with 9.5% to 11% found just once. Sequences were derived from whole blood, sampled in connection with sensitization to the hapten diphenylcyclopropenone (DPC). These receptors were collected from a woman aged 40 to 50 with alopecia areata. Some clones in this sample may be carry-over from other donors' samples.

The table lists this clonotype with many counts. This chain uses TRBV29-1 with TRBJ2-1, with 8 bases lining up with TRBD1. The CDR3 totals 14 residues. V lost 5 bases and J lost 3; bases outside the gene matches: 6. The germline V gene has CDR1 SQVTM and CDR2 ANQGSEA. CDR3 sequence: CSVRDRGYYNEQFF. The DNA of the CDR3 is TGCAGCGTTCGCGACAGGGGATACTACAATGAGCAGTTCTTC.

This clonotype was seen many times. CDR3: CASRSGAGELFF. For the CDR3, the DNA is TGTGCCAGCAGGTCGGGCGCCGGGGAGCTGTTTTTT. This sequence joins TRBV25-1 and TRBJ2-2, with unresolved D. Germline V gene sequence: CDR1 MGHDK, CDR2 SYGVNS. The CDR3 has 12 residues. V was clipped by 6 bases and J by 6 bases, with 8 bases between them.

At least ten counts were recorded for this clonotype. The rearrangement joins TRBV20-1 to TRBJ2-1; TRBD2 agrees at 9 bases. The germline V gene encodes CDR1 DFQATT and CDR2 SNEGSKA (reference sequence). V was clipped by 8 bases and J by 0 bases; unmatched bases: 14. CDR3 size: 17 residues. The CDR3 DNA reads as TGCAGTCAGCGAAGGTCTAGCGGGGAGAGCTCCTACAATGAGCAGTTCTTC. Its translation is CSQRRSSGESSYNEQFF.

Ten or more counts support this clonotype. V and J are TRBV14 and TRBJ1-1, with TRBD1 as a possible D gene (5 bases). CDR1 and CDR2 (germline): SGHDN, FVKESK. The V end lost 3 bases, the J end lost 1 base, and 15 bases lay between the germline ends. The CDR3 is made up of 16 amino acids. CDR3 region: CASSHRSGLTNTEAFF. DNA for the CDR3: TGTGCCAGCAGCCACAGGTCGGGACTGACGAACACTGAAGCTTTCTTT.

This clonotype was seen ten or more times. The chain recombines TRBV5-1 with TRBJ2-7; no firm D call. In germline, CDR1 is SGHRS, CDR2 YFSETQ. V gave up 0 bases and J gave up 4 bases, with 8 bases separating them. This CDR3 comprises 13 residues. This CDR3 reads CASSLEVLYEQYF. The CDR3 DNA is TGCGCCAGCAGCTTGGAAGTCTTATACGAGCAGTACTTC.

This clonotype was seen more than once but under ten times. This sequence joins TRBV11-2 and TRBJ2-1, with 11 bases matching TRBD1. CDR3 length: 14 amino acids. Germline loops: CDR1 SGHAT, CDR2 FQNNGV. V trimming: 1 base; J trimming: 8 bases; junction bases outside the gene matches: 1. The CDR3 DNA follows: TGTGCCAGCAGCTTAGGGGGACAGGGGGATGAGCAGTTCTTC. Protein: CASSLGGQGDEQFF.

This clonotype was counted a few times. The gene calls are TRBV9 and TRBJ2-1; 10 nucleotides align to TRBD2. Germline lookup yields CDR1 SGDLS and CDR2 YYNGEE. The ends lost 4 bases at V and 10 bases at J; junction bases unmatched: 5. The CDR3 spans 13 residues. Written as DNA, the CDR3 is TGTGCCAGCAGCACTAGCGGGGTAGGGGAGCAGTTCTTC. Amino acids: CASSTSGVGEQFF.

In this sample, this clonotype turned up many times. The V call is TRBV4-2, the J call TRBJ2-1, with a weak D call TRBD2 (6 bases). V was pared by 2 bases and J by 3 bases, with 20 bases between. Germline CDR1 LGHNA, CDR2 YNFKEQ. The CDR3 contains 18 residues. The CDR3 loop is CASSQNLRTTQFYNEQFF. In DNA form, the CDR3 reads TGTGCCAGCAGCCAAAACCTAAGGACTACCCAATTCTACAATGAGCAGTTCTTC.

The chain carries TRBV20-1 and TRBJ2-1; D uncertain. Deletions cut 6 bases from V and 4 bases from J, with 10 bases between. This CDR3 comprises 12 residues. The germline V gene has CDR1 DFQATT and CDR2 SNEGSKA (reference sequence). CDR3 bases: TGCAGTGCCCCCACTCGGTACAATGAGCAGTTCTTC. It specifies CSAPTRYNEQFF.

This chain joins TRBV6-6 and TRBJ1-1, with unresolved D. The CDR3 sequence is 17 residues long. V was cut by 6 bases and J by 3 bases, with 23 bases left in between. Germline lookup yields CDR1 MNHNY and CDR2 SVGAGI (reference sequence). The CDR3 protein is CASRSLPGSWEDTEAFF. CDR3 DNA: TGTGCCAGCAGATCCCTCCCCGGCTCCTGGGAGGACACTGAAGCTTTCTTT.

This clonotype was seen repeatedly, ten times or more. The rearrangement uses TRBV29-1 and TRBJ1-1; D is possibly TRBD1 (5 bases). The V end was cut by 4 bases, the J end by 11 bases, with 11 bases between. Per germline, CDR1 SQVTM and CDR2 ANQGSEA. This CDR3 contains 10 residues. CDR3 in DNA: TGCAGCGTTGTCGGGACTGTGGCTTTCTTT. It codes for CSVVGTVAFF.

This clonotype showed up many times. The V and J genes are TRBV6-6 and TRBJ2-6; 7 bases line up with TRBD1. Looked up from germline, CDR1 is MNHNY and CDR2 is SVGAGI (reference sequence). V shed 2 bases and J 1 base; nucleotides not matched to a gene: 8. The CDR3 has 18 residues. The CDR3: CASSYRDRVVSGANVLTF. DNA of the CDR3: TGTGCCAGCAGTTACCGCGACAGGGTAGTGTCTGGGGCCAACGTCCTGACTTTC.

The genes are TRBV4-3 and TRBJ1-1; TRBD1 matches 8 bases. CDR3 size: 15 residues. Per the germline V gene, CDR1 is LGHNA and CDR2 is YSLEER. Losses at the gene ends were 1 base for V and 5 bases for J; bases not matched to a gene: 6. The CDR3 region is CASSQAQGAITEAFF. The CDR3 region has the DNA TGCGCCAGCAGCCAAGCCCAGGGGGCGATTACTGAAGCTTTCTTT.

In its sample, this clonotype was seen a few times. CDR3 amino acids: CASSYGGGETQYF. CDR3 in DNA: TGTGCCAGCAGTTACGGAGGGGGAGAGACCCAGTACTTC. The rearrangement joins TRBV6-6 to TRBJ2-5; D possibly matches TRBD1 or TRBD2 (6 bases each). V was cut by 2 bases and J by 4 bases, with 8 bases left in between. Germline lookup yields CDR1 MNHNY and CDR2 SVGAGI (reference sequence). There are 13 residues in the CDR3.

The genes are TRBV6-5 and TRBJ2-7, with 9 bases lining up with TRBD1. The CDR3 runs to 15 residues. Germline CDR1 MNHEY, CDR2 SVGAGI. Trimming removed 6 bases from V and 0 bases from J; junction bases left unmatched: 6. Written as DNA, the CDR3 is TGTGCCAGCAGGACAGGGGGAGGAGGCTCCTACGAGCAGTACTTC. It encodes CASRTGGGGSYEQYF.

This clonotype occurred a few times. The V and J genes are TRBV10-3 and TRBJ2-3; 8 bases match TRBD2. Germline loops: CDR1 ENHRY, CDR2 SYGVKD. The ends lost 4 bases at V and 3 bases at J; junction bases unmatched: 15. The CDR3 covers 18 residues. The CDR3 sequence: CAISGLGGTSLATDTQYF. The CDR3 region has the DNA TGTGCCATCAGTGGTCTGGGTGGGACTAGTCTTGCAACAGATACGCAGTATTTT.

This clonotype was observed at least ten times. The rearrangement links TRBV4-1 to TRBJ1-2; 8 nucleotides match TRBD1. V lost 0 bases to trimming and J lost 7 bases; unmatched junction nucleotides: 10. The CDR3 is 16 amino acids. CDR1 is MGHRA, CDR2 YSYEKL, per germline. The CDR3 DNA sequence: TGCGCCAGCAGCCAAGATATCGGTACAGGGGGACTTGGCTACACCTTC. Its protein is CASSQDIGTGGLGYTF.

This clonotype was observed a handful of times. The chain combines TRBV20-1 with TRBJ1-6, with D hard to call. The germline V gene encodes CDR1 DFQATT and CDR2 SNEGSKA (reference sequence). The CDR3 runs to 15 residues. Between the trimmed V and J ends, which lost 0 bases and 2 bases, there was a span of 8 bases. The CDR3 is CSARDPPTYNSPLHF. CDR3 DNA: TGCAGTGCTAGAGATCCTCCGACCTATAATTCACCCCTCCACTTT.

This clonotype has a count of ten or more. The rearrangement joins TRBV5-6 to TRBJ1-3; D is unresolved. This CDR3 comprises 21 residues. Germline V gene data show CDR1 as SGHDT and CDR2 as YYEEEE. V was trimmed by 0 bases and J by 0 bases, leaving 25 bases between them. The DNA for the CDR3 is TGTGCCAGCAGCTTGGCTGGTCGGTGGCGCCCCGACGTGAGCTCTGGAAACACCATATATTTT. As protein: CASSLAGRWRPDVSSGNTIYF.

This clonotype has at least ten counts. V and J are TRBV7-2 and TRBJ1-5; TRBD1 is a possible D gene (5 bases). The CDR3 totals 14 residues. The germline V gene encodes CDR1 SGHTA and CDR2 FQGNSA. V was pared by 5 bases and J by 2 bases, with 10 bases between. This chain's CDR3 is CASSLDRGNQPQHF. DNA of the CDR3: TGTGCCAGCAGCCTCGACAGAGGCAATCAGCCCCAGCATTTT.

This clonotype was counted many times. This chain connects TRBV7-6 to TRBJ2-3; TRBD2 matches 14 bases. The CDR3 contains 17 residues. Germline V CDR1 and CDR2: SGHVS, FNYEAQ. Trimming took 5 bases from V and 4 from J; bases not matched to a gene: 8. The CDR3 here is CASSRQTSGGAPDTQYF. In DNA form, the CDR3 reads TGTGCCAGCAGCCGTCAGACTAGCGGGGGGGCCCCAGATACGCAGTATTTT. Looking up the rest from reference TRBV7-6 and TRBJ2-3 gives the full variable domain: GAGVSQSPRYKVTKRGQDVALRCDPISGHVSLYWYRQALGQGPEFLTYFNYEAQQDKSGLPNDRFSAERPEGSISTLTIQRTEQRDSAMYRCASSRQTSGGAPDTQYFGPGTRLTVL.

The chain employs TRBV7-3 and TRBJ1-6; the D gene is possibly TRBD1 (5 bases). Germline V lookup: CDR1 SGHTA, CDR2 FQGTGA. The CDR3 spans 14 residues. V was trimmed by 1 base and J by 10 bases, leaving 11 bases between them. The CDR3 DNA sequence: TGTGCCAGCAGCTTAAACACAGGTGGCTCACCCCTCCACTTT. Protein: CASSLNTGGSPLHF.

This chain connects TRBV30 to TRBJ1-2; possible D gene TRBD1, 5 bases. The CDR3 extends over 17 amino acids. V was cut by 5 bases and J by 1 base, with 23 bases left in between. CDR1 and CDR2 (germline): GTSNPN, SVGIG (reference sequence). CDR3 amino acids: CAWQSSGRAGSNYGYTF. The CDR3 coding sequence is TGTGCCTGGCAATCATCGGGGAGGGCAGGGAGTAACTATGGCTACACCTTC. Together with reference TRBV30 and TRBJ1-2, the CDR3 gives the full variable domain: SQTIHQWPATLVQPVGSPLSLECTVEGTSNPNLYWYRQAAGRGLQLLFYSVGIGQISSEVPQNLSASRPQDRQFILSSKKLLLSDSGFYLCAWQSSGRAGSNYGYTFGSGTRLTVV.

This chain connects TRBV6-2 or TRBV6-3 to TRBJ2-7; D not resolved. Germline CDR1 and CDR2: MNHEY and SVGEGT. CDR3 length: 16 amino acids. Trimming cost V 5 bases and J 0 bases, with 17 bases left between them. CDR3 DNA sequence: TGTGCCAGCAGTCCTCCCGGATATCGAAGCTCCTACGAGCAGTACTTC. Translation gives CASSPPGYRSSYEQYF.

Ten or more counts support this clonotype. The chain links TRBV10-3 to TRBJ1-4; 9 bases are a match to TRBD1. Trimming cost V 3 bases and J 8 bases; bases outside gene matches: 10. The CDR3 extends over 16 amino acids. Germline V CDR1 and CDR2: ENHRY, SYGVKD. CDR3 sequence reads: CAISDRTGDIKEKLFF. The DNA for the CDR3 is TGTGCCATCAGTGACCGGACAGGGGACATAAAGGAAAAACTGTTTTTT.

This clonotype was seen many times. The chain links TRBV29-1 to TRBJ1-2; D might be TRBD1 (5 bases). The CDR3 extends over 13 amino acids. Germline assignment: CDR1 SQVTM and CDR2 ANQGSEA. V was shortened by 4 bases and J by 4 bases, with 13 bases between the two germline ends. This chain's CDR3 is CSVVADSGYGYTF. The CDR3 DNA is TGCAGCGTTGTTGCCGACAGCGGCTATGGCTACACCTTC.

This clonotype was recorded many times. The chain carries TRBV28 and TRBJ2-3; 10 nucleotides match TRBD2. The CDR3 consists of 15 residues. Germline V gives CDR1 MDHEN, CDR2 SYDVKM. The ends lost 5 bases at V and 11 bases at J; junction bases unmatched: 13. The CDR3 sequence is CASSPRTSGVSGQYF. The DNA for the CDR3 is TGTGCCAGCAGTCCCCGGACTAGCGGTGTGAGTGGGCAGTATTTT. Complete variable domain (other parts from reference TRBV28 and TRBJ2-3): DVKVTQSSRYLVKRTGEKVFLECVQDMDHENMFWYRQDPGLGLRLIYFSYDVKMKEKGDIPEGYSVSREKKERFSLILESASTNQTSMYLCASSPRTSGVSGQYFGPGTRLTVL.

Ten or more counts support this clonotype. The CDR3 DNA sequence: TGTGCCAGCAGTGAAACAGGTAAAAGCTCCTACGAGCAGTACTTC. Its protein is CASSETGKSSYEQYF. The chain employs TRBV28 and TRBJ2-7, with D maybe TRBD1 (5 bases). Germline V gene lookup returns CDR1 MDHEN and CDR2 SYDVKM. CDR3 length: 15 amino acids. Between the trimmed V and J ends, which lost 5 bases and 0 bases, there was a span of 14 bases. Full variable domain (missing parts from reference TRBV28 and TRBJ2-7): DVKVTQSSRYLVKRTGEKVFLECVQDMDHENMFWYRQDPGLGLRLIYFSYDVKMKEKGDIPEGYSVSREKKERFSLILESASTNQTSMYLCASSETGKSSYEQYFGPGTRLTVT.

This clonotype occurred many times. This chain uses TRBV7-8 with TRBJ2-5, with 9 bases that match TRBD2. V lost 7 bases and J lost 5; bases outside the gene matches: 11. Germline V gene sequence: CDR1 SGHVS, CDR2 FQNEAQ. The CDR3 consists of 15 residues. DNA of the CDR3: TGTGCCAGCATCCAATTAGCGGGAGAATGGGAGACCCAGTACTTC. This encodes CASIQLAGEWETQYF.

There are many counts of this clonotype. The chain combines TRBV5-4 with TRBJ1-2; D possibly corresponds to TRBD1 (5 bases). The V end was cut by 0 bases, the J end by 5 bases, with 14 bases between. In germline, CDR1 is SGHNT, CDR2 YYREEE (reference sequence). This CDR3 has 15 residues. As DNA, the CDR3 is TGTGCCAGCAGCTTGGCCGTAGACAGACGGTATGGCTACACCTTC. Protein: CASSLAVDRRYGYTF. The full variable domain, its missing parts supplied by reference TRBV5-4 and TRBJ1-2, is ETGVTQSPTHLIKTRGQQVTLRCSSQSGHNTVSWYQQALGQGPQFIFQYYREEENGRGNFPPRFSGLQFPNYSSELNVNALELDDSALYLCASSLAVDRRYGYTFGSGTRLTVV.

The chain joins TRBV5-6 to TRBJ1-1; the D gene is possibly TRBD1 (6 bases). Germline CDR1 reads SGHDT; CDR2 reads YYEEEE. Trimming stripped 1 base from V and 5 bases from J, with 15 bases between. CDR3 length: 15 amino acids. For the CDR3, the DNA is TGTGCCAGCAGCTTGCCAGGGGTTTTGGGGACTGAAGCTTTCTTT. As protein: CASSLPGVLGTEAFF.

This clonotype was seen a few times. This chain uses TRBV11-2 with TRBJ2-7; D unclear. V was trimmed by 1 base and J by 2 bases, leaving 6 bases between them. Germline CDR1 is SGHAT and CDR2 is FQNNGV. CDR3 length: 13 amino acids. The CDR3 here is CASSLVSPYEQYF. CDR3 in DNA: TGTGCCAGCAGCTTAGTGTCCCCCTACGAGCAGTACTTC. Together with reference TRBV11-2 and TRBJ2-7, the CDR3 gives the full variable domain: EAGVAQSPRYKIIEKRQSVAFWCNPISGHATLYWYQQILGQGPKLLIQFQNNGVVDDSQLPKDRFSAERLKGVDSTLKIQPAKLEDSAVYLCASSLVSPYEQYFGPGTRLTVT.